This TCR beta chain was sequenced for a study of CD8 T cells in ankylosing spondylitis. Study-wide findings and caveats: Disease-linked clones were found to be CD8+ and relatively rare in peripheral blood. Matched synovial fluid from ankylosing spondylitis patients was reported to be enriched for disease-linked clones. Ankylosing spondylitis blood appeared to be characterized by a TCR beta motif of several highly homologous variants.

TCRdb re-called the 5' RACE reads through MiXCR, storing one row per CDR3 protein. Counted here are roughly 700,000 distinct CDR3 sequences, 15% to 20% occurring once; the ten biggest clones make up 15% to 20%. V lost 1 base and J 5 bases, leaving 17 bases between the germline ends. This CDR3 has 16 amino acids. The sample holds a few counts of this clonotype. The target antigen is unknown. Sequenced material: blood, either unsorted or a sorted T cell fraction (not recorded which). The chain is built from TRBV12-3 or TRBV12-4 and TRBJ1-1; D is perhaps TRBD1 (5 bases). The receptor was isolated from a male donor with ankylosing spondylitis. CDR3: CASSLVGRRGDTEAFF. DNA for the CDR3: TGTGCCAGCAGTTTAGTTGGCCGGAGGGGAGATACTGAAGCTTTCTTT.